One and the same sample provided the 4 T cell receptor beta chains below, sequenced in a study of cytomegalovirus exposure and HLA in healthy donors (dated by TCRdb to the late 2010s). The method was the immunoSEQ multiplex PCR assay. For the multiplex PCR, a mixture combining 60 forward primers for TCR Vbeta segments and 13 reverse primers for TCR Jbeta segments was used. TCRdb retrieved this table from immuneACCESS and kept in-frame rearrangements only. Not all clones are present; in checked studies, unresolved V genes account for under half, and no reason is known for the remainder. The sample table on file contains roughly 64,000 clones. 3.6% of the sample comes from the top ten. Source material: PBMCs. These receptors were obtained from a woman aged 18 to 35 in good health and CMV-seronegative.

V gene TRBV28 combines with J gene TRBJ1-6, with D perhaps TRBD1 (5 bases). The CDR3 has 15 amino acids. CDR1 MDHEN and CDR2 SYDVKM come from the germline V gene. Trimming removed 8 bases at V and 7 bases at J, with 18 bases between. The CDR3 bases are TGTGCCAGCGGGGAGGAGGGGCTGGGGAATTCACCCCTCCACTTT. It translates to CASGEEGLGNSPLHF.

The chain's CDR3 is CASSPTGSEGYTF. DNA for the CDR3: TGTGCCAGCAGCCCGACGGGGAGTGAGGGCTACACCTTC. The chain recombines TRBV5-6 with TRBJ1-2; D remains ambiguous. With 4 bases removed from V and 8 bases from J, the gap between germline ends came to 15 bases. Germline V gene sequence: CDR1 SGHDT, CDR2 YYEEEE. The length of the CDR3 is 13 residues. The whole variable domain, remainder taken from reference TRBV5-6 and TRBJ1-2, is DAGVTQSPTHLIKTRGQQVTLRCSPKSGHDTVSWYQQALGQGPQFIFQYYEEEERQRGNFPDRFSGHQFPNYSSELNVNALLLGDSALYLCASSPTGSEGYTFGSGTRLTVV.

This chain uses TRBV7-9 with TRBJ2-7; TRBD1 aligns across 9 bases. The CDR3 is made up of 15 amino acids. V lost 0 bases and J lost 4; bases outside the gene matches: 4. Germline V CDR1 and CDR2: SEHNR, FQNEAQ (reference sequence). CDR3 protein: CASSLATGGLYEQYF. The CDR3 DNA reads as TGTGCCAGCAGCTTAGCGACAGGGGGTTTATACGAGCAGTACTTC. The full variable domain, in which reference TRBV7-9 and TRBJ2-7 provide the parts outside the CDR3, is DTGVSQNPRHKITKRGQNVTFRCDPISEHNRLYWYRQTLGQGPEFLTYFQNEAQLEKSRLLSDRFSAERPKGSFSTLEIQRTEQGDSAMYLCASSLATGGLYEQYFGPGTRLTVT.

This chain connects TRBV18 to TRBJ2-2, with 10 bases fitting TRBD1. This CDR3 region has 15 residues. In germline, CDR1 is KGHSH, CDR2 LQKENI. V lost 2 bases, J lost 7 bases, and 4 bases stayed unmatched. The CDR3 DNA reads as TGTGCCAGCTCACCAACGGGACAGGGGCACGGGGAGCTGTTTTTT. Translated: CASSPTGQGHGELFF.